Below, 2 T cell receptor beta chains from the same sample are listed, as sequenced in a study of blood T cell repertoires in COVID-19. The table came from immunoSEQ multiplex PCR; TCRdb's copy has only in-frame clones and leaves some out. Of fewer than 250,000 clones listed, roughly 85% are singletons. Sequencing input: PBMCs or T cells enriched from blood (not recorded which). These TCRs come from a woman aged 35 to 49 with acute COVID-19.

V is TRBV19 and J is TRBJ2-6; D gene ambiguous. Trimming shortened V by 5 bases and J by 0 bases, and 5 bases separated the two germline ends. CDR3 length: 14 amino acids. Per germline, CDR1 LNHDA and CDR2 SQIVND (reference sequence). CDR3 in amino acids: CASSPSSGANVLTF. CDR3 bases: TGTGCCAGTAGTCCCTCCTCTGGGGCCAACGTCCTGACTTTC. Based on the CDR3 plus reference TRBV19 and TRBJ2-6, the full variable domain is DGGITQSPKYLFRKEGQNVTLSCEQNLNHDAMYWYRQDPGQGLRLIYYSQIVNDFQKGDIAEGYSVSREKKESFPLTVTSAQKNPTAFYLCASSPSSGANVLTFGAGSRLTVL.

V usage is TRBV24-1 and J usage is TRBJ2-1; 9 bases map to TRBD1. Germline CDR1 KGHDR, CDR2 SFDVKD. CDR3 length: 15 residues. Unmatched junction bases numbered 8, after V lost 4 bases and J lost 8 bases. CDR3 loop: CATSDSNRGPDEQFF. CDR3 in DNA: TGTGCCACCAGTGACAGTAACAGGGGGCCAGATGAGCAGTTCTTC.